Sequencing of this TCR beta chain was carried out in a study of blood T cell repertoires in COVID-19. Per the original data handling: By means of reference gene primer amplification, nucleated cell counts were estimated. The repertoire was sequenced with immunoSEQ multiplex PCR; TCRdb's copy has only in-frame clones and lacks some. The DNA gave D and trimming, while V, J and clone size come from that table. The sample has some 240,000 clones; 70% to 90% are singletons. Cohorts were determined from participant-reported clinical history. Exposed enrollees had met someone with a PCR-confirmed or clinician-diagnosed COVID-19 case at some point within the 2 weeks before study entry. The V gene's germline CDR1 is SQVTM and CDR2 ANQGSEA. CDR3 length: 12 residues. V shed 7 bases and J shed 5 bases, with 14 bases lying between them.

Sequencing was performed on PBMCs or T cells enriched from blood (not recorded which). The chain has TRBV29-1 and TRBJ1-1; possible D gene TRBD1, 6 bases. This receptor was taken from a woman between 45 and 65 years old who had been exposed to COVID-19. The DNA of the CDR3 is TGCAGCGCCATCGGACAGATAACTGAAGCTTTCTTT. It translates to CSAIGQITEAFF. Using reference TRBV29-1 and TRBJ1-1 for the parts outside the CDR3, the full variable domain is SAVISQKPSRDICQRGTSLTIQCQVDSQVTMMFWYRQQPGQSLTLIATANQGSEATYESGFVIDKFPISRPNLTFSTLTVSNMSPEDSSIYLCSAIGQITEAFFGQGTRLTVV.